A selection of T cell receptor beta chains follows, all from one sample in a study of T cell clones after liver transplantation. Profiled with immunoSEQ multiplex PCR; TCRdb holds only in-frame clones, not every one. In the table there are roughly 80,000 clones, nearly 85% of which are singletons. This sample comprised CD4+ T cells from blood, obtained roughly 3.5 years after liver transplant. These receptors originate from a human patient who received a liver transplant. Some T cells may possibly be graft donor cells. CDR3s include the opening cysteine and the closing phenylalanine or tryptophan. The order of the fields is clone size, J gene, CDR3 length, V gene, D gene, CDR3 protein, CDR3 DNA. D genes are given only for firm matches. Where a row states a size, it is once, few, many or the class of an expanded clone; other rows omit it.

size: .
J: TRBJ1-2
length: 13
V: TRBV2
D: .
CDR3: CASSRSSSYGYTF
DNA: TGTGCCAGCAGTAGATCATCTTCCTATGGCTACACCTTC

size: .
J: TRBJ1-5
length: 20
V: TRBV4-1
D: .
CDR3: CASSQDRESGGGGYNQPQHF
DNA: TGCGCCAGCAGCCAAGATCGCGAATCGGGAGGGGGAGGGTACAATCAGCCCCAGCATTTT

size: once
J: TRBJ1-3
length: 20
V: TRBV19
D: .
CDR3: CASSIFPSSQGRGSGNTIYF
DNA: TGTGCCAGTAGTATTTTCCCTTCCTCCCAGGGAAGGGGGTCTGGAAACACCATATATTTT

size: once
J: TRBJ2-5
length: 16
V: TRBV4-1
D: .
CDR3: CASSQGFQSDEETQYF
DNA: TGCGCCAGCAGCCAAGGGTTTCAGAGCGATGAAGAGACCCAGTACTTC

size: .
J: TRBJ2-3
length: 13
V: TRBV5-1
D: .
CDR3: CASSEQGTDTQYF
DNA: TGCGCCAGCAGCGAGCAGGGGACAGATACGCAGTATTTT

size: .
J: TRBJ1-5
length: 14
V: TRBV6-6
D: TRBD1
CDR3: CASSPTGGNQPQHF
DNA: TGTGCCAGCAGCCCGACAGGGGGCAATCAGCCCCAGCATTTT

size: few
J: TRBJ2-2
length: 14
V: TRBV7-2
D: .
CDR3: CASSRTLRTGELFF
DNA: TGTGCCAGCAGCCGTACGCTAAGAACCGGGGAGCTGTTTTTT

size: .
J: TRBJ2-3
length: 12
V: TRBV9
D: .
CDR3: CASSVLSDTQYF
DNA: TGTGCCAGCAGCGTTTTATCAGATACGCAGTATTTT

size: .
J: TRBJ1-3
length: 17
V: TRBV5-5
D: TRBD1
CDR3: CASSVGQGAQAGNTIYF
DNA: TGTGCCAGCAGCGTGGGACAGGGGGCACAAGCTGGAAACACCATATATTTT

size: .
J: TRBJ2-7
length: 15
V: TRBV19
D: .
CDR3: CASSIVGVGLYEQYF
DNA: TGTGCCAGTAGTATAGTAGGTGTCGGCCTCTACGAGCAGTACTTC

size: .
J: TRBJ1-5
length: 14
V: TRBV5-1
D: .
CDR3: CASSLLGVNQPQHF
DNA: TGCGCCAGCAGCTTGCTGGGGGTGAATCAGCCCCAGCATTTT

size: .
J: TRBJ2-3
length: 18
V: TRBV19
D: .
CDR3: CASSISVGTPTSTDTQYF
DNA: TGTGCCAGTAGTATAAGTGTAGGGACGCCTACTAGCACAGATACGCAGTATTTT

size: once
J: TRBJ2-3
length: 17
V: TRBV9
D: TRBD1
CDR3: CASSVAGTGGPTDTQYF
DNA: TGTGCCAGCAGCGTAGCGGGGACAGGGGGCCCCACAGATACGCAGTATTTT

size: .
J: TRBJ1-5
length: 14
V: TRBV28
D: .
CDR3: CATLPRWANQPQHF
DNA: TGTGCCACCCTGCCTCGGTGGGCCAATCAGCCCCAGCATTTT

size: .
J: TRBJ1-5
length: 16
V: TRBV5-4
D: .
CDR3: CASSLGGGDINQPQHF
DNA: TGTGCCAGCAGCTTGGGCGGGGGGGACATCAATCAGCCCCAGCATTTT

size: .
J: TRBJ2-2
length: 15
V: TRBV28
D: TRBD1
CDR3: CASYSGTGRAGELFF
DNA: TGTGCCAGCTATTCCGGGACAGGGAGGGCCGGGGAGCTGTTTTTT

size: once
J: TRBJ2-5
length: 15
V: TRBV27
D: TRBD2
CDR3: CASSQYTRGGETQYF
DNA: TGTGCCAGCAGTCAATATACACGGGGAGGGGAGACCCAGTACTTC

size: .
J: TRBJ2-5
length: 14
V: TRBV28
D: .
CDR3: CASSPPGTRETQYF
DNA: TGTGCCAGCAGCCCACCCGGGACTCGAGAGACCCAGTACTTC

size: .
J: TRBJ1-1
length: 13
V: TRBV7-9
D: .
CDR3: CASSLMGDTEAFF
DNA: TGTGCCAGCAGCTTAATGGGGGACACTGAAGCTTTCTTT

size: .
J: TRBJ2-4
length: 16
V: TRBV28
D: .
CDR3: CASSLHGSAAKNIQYF
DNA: TGTGCCAGCAGTTTGCACGGGAGCGCGGCCAAAAACATTCAGTACTTC

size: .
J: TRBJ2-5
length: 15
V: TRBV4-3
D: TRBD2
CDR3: CASSQEKRDGETQYF
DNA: TGCGCCAGCAGCCAAGAAAAGCGGGACGGAGAGACCCAGTACTTC

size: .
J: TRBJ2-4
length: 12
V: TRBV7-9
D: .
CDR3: CASSEQGNIQYF
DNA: TGTGCCAGCAGCGAACAGGGAAACATTCAGTACTTC

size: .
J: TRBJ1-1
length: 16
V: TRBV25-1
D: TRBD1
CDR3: CAISAGGRREGFEAFF
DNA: TGTGCCATTAGCGCAGGGGGGCGAAGGGAAGGATTTGAAGCTTTCTTT

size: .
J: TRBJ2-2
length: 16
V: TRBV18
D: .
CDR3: CASSPSTGTLPGELFF
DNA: TGTGCCAGCTCGCCGTCCACCGGGACACTGCCCGGGGAGCTGTTTTTT

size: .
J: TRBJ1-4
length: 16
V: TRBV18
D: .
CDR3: CASSLLEGSYNEKLFF
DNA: TGTGCCAGCTCCCTCCTGGAAGGGAGTTATAATGAAAAACTGTTTTTT

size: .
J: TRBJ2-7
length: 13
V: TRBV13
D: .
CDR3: CASSLAGTYEQYF
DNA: TGTGCCAGCAGCTTAGCCGGTACCTACGAGCAGTACTTC

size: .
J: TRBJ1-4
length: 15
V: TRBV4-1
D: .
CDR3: CASSQVRNRNEKLFF
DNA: TGCGCCAGCAGCCAAGTAAGGAACAGGAATGAAAAACTGTTTTTT

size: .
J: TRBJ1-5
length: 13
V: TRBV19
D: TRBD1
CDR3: CASSIDRVQPQHF
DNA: TGTGCCAGTAGTATCGACAGGGTCCAGCCCCAGCATTTT

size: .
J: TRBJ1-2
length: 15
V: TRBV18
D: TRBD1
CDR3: CASSPTGQVEYGYTF
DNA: TGTGCCAGCTCACCCACCGGACAGGTCGAATATGGCTACACCTTC

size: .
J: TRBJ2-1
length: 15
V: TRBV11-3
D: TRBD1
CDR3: CASSPGQGEEHEQFF
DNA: TGTGCCAGCAGCCCAGGACAGGGGGAAGAGCATGAGCAGTTCTTC

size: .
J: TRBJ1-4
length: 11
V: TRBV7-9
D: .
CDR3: CASRQNEKLFF
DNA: TGTGCCAGCAGACAAAATGAAAAACTGTTTTTT

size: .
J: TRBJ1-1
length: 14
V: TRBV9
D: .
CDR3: CASSGRREGTEAFF
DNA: TGTGCCAGCAGCGGACGACGGGAGGGAACTGAAGCTTTCTTT

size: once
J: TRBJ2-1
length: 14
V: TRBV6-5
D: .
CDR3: CASRPAADYNEQFF
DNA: TGTGCCAGCAGACCCGCGGCAGATTACAATGAGCAGTTCTTC

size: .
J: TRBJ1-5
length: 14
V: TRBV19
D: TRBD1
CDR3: CASSTGTANQPQHF
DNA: TGTGCCAGTAGTACCGGGACAGCTAATCAGCCCCAGCATTTT

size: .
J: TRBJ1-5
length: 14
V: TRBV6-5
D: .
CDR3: CASSQRGGNQPQHF
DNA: TGTGCCAGCAGTCAACGGGGGGGCAATCAGCCCCAGCATTTT

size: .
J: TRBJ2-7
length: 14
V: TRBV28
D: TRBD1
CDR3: CASSRRTGRGEQYF
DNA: TGTGCCAGCAGCCGACGGACAGGACGTGGGGAGCAGTACTTC

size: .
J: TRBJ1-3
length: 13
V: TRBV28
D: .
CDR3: CASSPPPGNTIYF
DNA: TGTGCCAGCAGTCCCCCCCCTGGAAACACCATATATTTT

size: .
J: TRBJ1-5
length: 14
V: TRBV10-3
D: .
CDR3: CAISESGGGQPQHF
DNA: TGTGCCATCAGTGAGTCGGGCGGGGGTCAGCCCCAGCATTTT

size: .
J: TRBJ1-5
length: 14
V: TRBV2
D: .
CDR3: CASSASTRNQPQHF
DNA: TGTGCCAGCAGTGCCTCGACCCGCAATCAGCCCCAGCATTTT

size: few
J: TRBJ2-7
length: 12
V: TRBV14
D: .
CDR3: CASGLTAVSRVF
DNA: TGTGCCAGCGGTCTTACTGCGGTCAGCCGGGTTTTC

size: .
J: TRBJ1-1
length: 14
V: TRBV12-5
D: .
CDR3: CASAKAGVNTEAFF
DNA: TGTGCTAGTGCTAAGGCAGGGGTCAACACTGAAGCTTTCTTT

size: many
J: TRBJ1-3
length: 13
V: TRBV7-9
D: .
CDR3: CASSLEGGDTIYF
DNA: TGTGCCAGCAGCTTAGAAGGGGGAGACACCATATATTTT

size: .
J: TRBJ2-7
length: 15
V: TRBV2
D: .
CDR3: CASGPSQGRNYEQYF
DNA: TGTGCCAGCGGTCCCTCGCAGGGGCGAAACTACGAGCAGTACTTC

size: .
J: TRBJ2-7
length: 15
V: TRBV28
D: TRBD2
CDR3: CASSLWVAGAAEQYF
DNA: TGTGCCAGCAGTTTATGGGTAGCGGGAGCCGCAGAGCAGTACTTC

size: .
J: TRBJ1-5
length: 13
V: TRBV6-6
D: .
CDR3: CASSYTRDQPQHF
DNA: TGTGCCAGCAGTTACACAAGGGATCAGCCCCAGCATTTT

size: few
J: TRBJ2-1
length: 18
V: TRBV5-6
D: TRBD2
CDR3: CASSLSGTSGSSYNEQFF
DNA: TGTGCCAGCAGCTTGAGCGGGACTAGCGGGAGCTCCTACAATGAGCAGTTCTTC

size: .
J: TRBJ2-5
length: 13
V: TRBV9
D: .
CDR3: CASSYSAQATQYF
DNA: TGTGCCAGCAGCTATTCGGCCCAGGCGACCCAGTACTTC

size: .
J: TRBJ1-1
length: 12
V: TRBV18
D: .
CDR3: CASSPLREDAFF
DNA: TGTGCCAGCTCACCCTTACGGGAGGATGCTTTCTTT

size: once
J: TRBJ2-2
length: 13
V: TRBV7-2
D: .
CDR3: CASSRTDTGELFF
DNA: TGTGCCAGCAGCAGGACAGACACCGGGGAGCTGTTTTTT

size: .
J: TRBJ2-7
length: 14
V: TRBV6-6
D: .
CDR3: CASSYRPDSYEQYF
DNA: TGTGCCAGCAGTTACAGACCTGACTCCTACGAGCAGTACTTC

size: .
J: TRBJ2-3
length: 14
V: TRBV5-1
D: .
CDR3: CASSKGDYADTQYF
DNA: TGCGCCAGCAGCAAGGGGGATTATGCAGATACGCAGTATTTT

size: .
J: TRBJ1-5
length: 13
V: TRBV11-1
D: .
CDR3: CASSLQAFQPQHF
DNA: TGTGCCAGCAGCCTCCAGGCTTTTCAGCCCCAGCATTTT

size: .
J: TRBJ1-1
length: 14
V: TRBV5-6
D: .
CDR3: CASSLLNRNTEAFF
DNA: TGTGCCAGCAGCCTCCTGAACAGGAACACTGAAGCTTTCTTT

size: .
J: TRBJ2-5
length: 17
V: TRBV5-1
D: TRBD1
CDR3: CASSPGTGGFGEETQYF
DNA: TGCGCCAGCAGCCCCGGGACAGGGGGCTTTGGGGAAGAGACCCAGTACTTC